This TCR beta chain was observed in a study of glioma-infiltrating T cells after dendritic cell vaccination. Regarding time point: after dendritic cell vaccination, including at tumor progression/relapse. As for this clone: The junction departs from the called germline gene at one end, perhaps through a read error.

The repertoire was sequenced with immunoSEQ multiplex PCR; TCRdb's copy has only in-frame clones and lacks some. Altogether 50,000 to 70,000 clones are present, 70% to 85% being singletons, with the ten largest covering approximately 15%. The sequencing here drew on blood, taken after dendritic cell vaccination. The receptor comes from a human donor with glioblastoma.

The CDR3 DNA reads as TGTGCTAGCAGCATCGACAGGGACACCGGGGAGCTGTTTTTT. It yields the protein CASSIDRDTGELFF. The chain is built from TRBV7-7 and TRBJ2-2; 7 nucleotides agree with TRBD1. The CDR3 length is 14 residues. Germline lookup yields CDR1 SSHAT and CDR2 FNYEAQ (reference sequence).